This is a list of T cell receptor beta chains from one sample in a study of blood T cells in healthy people across ages. Via MiXCR, TCRdb re-called the 5' RACE reads, giving one row per CDR3 protein. Of about 1.8 million distinct CDR3 sequences listed, 49% are singletons. The material sequenced was blood. All receptors come from a woman aged 40-49 years in good health. The CDR3 runs from the conserved cysteine through the conserved F or W. The D gene is left open where the match is weak. Some rows have no size entry. The others give once, few or many, or a class for an expanded clone.

abundance	d_gene	v_gene	j_gene	CDR3nt	CDR3aa
NA	TRBD2	TRBV11-1	TRBJ2-1	TGTGCCAGCAGCTTAGGTAGCGGGTCGAACAATGAGCAGTTCTTC	CASSLGSGSNNEQFF
NA	NA	TRBV11-2	TRBJ1-6	TGTGCCAGCAGCTTAAAGTCCACCAGGAATTCACCCCTCCACTTT	CASSLKSTRNSPLHF
few	TRBD1	TRBV7-2	TRBJ2-4	TGTGCCAGCAGCCGAGAGGGGGCCCTAGCCAAAAACATTCAGTACTTC	CASSREGALAKNIQYF
NA	NA	TRBV15	TRBJ1-4	TGTGCCACCAGCAGAGACAGGGTTGGCGAAAAACTGTTTTTT	CATSRDRVGEKLFF
NA	TRBD2	TRBV7-2	TRBJ2-1	TGTGCCAGCAGCTTATATGGTAGGACTAGCGGGGGCCCAGACTACAATGAGCAGTTCTTC	CASSLYGRTSGGPDYNEQFF
NA	NA	TRBV20-1	TRBJ1-2	TGCAGTGCTAGCCCCCGGGATGGCAGAACGCAGGGCTACACCTTC	CSASPRDGRTQGYTF
NA	TRBD1	TRBV6-2/TRBV6-3	TRBJ2-2	TGTGCCAGCAGTTATCGGGGACAGTACACCGGGGAGCTGTTTTTT	CASSYRGQYTGELFF
NA	TRBD1	TRBV12-3/TRBV12-4	TRBJ2-1	TGTGCCAGCACCTCCCAGGGGGCCGCGGAACAGTTCTTC	CASTSQGAAEQFF
once	TRBD2	TRBV4-1	TRBJ2-3	TGCGCCAGCAGCCAAGATAGCGGGGGGGCGATTAGCACAGATACGCAGTATTTT	CASSQDSGGAISTDTQYF
NA	NA	TRBV29-1	TRBJ2-5	TGCAGCGTTGAAGAAGCATGGAAGGTTGGAGAGACCCAGTACTTC	CSVEEAWKVGETQYF
NA	TRBD2	TRBV10-3	TRBJ2-3	TGTGCCATCCGCACTAGCGGGGCCACAGATACGCAGTATTTT	CAIRTSGATDTQYF
NA	TRBD2	TRBV20-1	TRBJ2-5	TGCAGTGCTCAGAGGACTAGCGGGGGGGCCCAGTACTTC	CSAQRTSGGAQYF
NA	TRBD1	TRBV10-3	TRBJ2-3	TGTGCCATCAGACTGGGACAGAACACAGATACGCAGTATTTT	CAIRLGQNTDTQYF
NA	TRBD1	TRBV13	TRBJ2-1	TGTGCCAGCAGCTTACCCAAGGACAGGGACGCAGGGGCCCTGAATGAGCAGTTCTTC	CASSLPKDRDAGALNEQFF
NA	NA	TRBV20-1	TRBJ1-5	TGCAGTGCTATAGAGAATAGCAATCAGCCCCAGCATTTT	CSAIENSNQPQHF
NA	NA	TRBV20-1	TRBJ2-7	TGCAGTGCTCCCGTGCGGGGATCCTACGAGCAGTACTTC	CSAPVRGSYEQYF
NA	NA	TRBV11-2	TRBJ1-2	TGTGCCAGCAGCTTAGATCCGTCCTGGGACTATGGCTACACCTTC	CASSLDPSWDYGYTF
once	TRBD1	TRBV6-2/TRBV6-3	TRBJ1-2	TGTGCCAGCGTTGGAGTGGGGGACAGGGGGGATTATGGCTACACCTTC	CASVGVGDRGDYGYTF
NA	TRBD1	TRBV5-5	TRBJ1-2	TGTGCCAGCAGCTCGACAGGGGGCGCGGATGGCTACACCTTC	CASSSTGGADGYTF
few	NA	TRBV6-2/TRBV6-3	TRBJ2-5	TGTGCCAGCAGCTCCTCACGGACAGTCACTCAAGAGACCCAGTACTTC	CASSSSRTVTQETQYF
NA	TRBD2	TRBV6-6	TRBJ2-5	TGTGCCAGCAGTCCCCTGGCGGGGGGCGCACAAGAGACCCAGTACTTC	CASSPLAGGAQETQYF
NA	NA	TRBV6-2/TRBV6-3	TRBJ1-5	TGTGCCAGCAGTTACACCCCGAGAGGGGACAATCAGCCCCAGCATTTT	CASSYTPRGDNQPQHF
NA	NA	TRBV6-6	TRBJ1-2	TGTGCCAGCAGTTACGGGGGGAACGCCTTCTACACCTTC	CASSYGGNAFYTF
NA	NA	TRBV3-1	TRBJ2-3	TGTGCCAGCAGCCCGGGGGGGCAGGGGGCGCGAGATACGCAGTATTTT	CASSPGGQGARDTQYF
NA	NA	TRBV6-2/TRBV6-3	TRBJ2-3	TGTGCCAGCAGTTACGGGATCAGCGGGAGCACAGATACGCAGTATTTT	CASSYGISGSTDTQYF
few	TRBD1	TRBV3-1	TRBJ1-2	TGTGCCAGCAGCAGAACGTCAGGGGGTAGTGGGTATGGCTACACCTTC	CASSRTSGGSGYGYTF
few	TRBD1	TRBV29-1	TRBJ2-7	TGCAGCGTTGAACGGACAGGGCCAGTATACGAGCAGTACTTC	CSVERTGPVYEQYF
NA	NA	TRBV28	TRBJ2-7	TGTGCCAGCAGCTTCAGAGGGGCAGCTTTCTACGAGCAGTACTTC	CASSFRGAAFYEQYF
NA	TRBD1	TRBV4-3	TRBJ2-1	TGCGCCAGCAGCCAAGAGGCTCGGGACAGGGGATTCTATGAGCAGTTCTTC	CASSQEARDRGFYEQFF
NA	TRBD2	TRBV4-2	TRBJ2-3	TGTGCCAGCAGCCAAGGAACGGGGGGGCCAGCAGATACGCAGTATTTT	CASSQGTGGPADTQYF
few	TRBD1	TRBV20-1	TRBJ2-7	TGCAGTGCCCCTAGGGGGCAGGGACGGGACGAGCAGTACTTC	CSAPRGQGRDEQYF
NA	TRBD2	TRBV19	TRBJ2-3	TGTGCCAGTAGTATCCAGCACCGGGAGGCAACAGATACGCAGTATTTT	CASSIQHREATDTQYF
NA	TRBD2	TRBV9	TRBJ2-1	TGTGCCAGCAGCCCCGGGGGGTCCGGGGCCGGGAATGAGCAGTTCTTC	CASSPGGSGAGNEQFF
few	NA	TRBV4-3	TRBJ2-7	TGCGCCAGCAGCCAAGATATTAGGGGGGACGAGCAGTACTTC	CASSQDIRGDEQYF
NA	NA	TRBV6-2/TRBV6-3	TRBJ2-6	TGTGCCAGCAGCCCCCCGGGACGGCTCTCTGGGGCCAACGTCCTGACTTTC	CASSPPGRLSGANVLTF
few	TRBD1	TRBV12-3/TRBV12-4	TRBJ2-5	TGTGCCAGCAGTTTGCACAGGGGGAAAGAGACCCAGTACTTC	CASSLHRGKETQYF
once	NA	TRBV5-1	TRBJ2-7	TGCGCCAGCAGACCATCAGGCGGGGGCCTTTACAATGAGCAGTACTTC	CASRPSGGGLYNEQYF
few	TRBD1	TRBV5-6	TRBJ2-7	TGTGCCAGCAGCTTGGTTCGGGACAGGGGGTCTAGGGAGCAGTACTTC	CASSLVRDRGSREQYF
NA	NA	TRBV6-5	TRBJ1-1	TGTGCCAGCAGCCCCTGGGCCCTCCATCATTCCGAAGCTTTCTTT	CASSPWALHHSEAFF
many	TRBD2	TRBV4-2	TRBJ2-7	TGTGCCAGCAGCCATGATCCCGGGACTAGCGGTTCCTACGAGCAGTACTTC	CASSHDPGTSGSYEQYF
few	NA	TRBV7-2	TRBJ2-1	TGTGCCAGCAGCCCGCGAAGAGCGGCTAACAATGAGCAGTTCTTC	CASSPRRAANNEQFF
few	NA	TRBV20-1	TRBJ2-6	TGCAGTGCTCTGGCGGAAATCACCAACTCTGGGGCCAACGTCCTGACTTTC	CSALAEITNSGANVLTF
NA	NA	TRBV28	TRBJ2-3	TGTGCCAGCAGAACATCGGGGAGCGACACAGATACGCAGTATTTT	CASRTSGSDTDTQYF
NA	TRBD1	TRBV7-9	TRBJ1-4	TGTGCCAGCAGCTTAGGGATGGGACAGGGAAATGAAAAACTGTTTTTT	CASSLGMGQGNEKLFF
NA	NA	TRBV5-1	TRBJ1-6	TGCGCCGGCAGCCACCAGGTTGGGTCACCCCTCCACTTT	CAGSHQVGSPLHF
NA	NA	TRBV20-1	TRBJ1-6	TGCAGTGCTAGCCGGACCGTGGGCAATTCACCCCTCCACTTT	CSASRTVGNSPLHF
NA	NA	TRBV6-2/TRBV6-3	TRBJ2-3	TGTGCCAGTCAAACCGACTGGGTTGGGGATACGCAGTATTTT	CASQTDWVGDTQYF
NA	NA	TRBV7-3	TRBJ2-4	TGTGCCAGCGGGGGGGGGCGGAACATTCAGTACTTC	CASGGGRNIQYF
NA	NA	TRBV4-3	TRBJ1-5	TGCGCCAGCAGCCAAGAAAGATATAGCAAGCAGCCCCAGCATTTT	CASSQERYSKQPQHF
NA	NA	TRBV4-2	TRBJ2-1	TGTGCCAGCAGCCGTAGTAGAAGGAATGAGCAGTTCTTC	CASSRSRRNEQFF
once	TRBD2	TRBV10-3	TRBJ2-1	TGTGCCATCAGTGAATCTCCCCCCACTCAGCGGGGGCTGAACAATGAGCAGTTCTTC	CAISESPPTQRGLNNEQFF
NA	TRBD2	TRBV7-2	TRBJ2-5	TGTGCCAGCAGCGGATTACTAGCGGGGGGAAGAAATGAGCAGTACTTC	CASSGLLAGGRNEQYF
NA	NA	TRBV7-8	TRBJ2-7	TGTGCCAGCAGCCCACACACCGGGACGGAATTCTACGAGCAGTACTTC	CASSPHTGTEFYEQYF